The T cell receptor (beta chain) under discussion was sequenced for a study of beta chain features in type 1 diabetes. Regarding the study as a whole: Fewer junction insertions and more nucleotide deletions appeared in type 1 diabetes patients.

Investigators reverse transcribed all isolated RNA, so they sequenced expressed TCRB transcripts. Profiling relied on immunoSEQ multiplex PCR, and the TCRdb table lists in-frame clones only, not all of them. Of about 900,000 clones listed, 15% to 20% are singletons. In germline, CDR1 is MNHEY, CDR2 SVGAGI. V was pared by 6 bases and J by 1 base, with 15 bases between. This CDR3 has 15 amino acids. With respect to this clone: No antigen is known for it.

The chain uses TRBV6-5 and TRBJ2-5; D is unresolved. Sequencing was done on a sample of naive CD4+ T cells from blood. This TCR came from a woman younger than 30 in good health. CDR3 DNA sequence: TGTGCCAGCAGCAGCGATAGTTGGAGCCAAGAGACCCAGTACTTC. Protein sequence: CASSSDSWSQETQYF.